A single sample is the source of the 8 T cell receptor beta chains below, sequenced in a study of shared clonotypes between healthy human individuals. Only in-frame clones appear in the TCRdb table, and some are missing; sequencing was by immunoSEQ multiplex PCR. This table holds over a million clones, 95% to 97% found once. Material for sequencing was naive CD4+ T cells sorted from blood. Subset reported: CD45RA+ positively selected. The source of these receptors is a man aged 25 to 45 in good health.

J is TRBJ1-2 and V is TRBV6-4, with 7 bases lining up with TRBD1. The length of the CDR3 is 17 residues. With V trimmed by 0 bases and J by 6 bases, 13 bases remained unmatched. Germline CDR1 MRHNA, CDR2 SNTAGT. The CDR3 bases are TGTGCCAGCAGTGACTCTGGACCTGGCGCAGGGGGAAATGGCTACACCTTC. It translates to CASSDSGPGAGGNGYTF.

The V gene is TRBV19, the J gene TRBJ2-1; TRBD1 is a possible D gene (6 bases). Germline V gives CDR1 LNHDA, CDR2 SQIVND (reference sequence). V was trimmed by 9 bases and J by 5 bases, leaving 17 bases between them. CDR3 length equals 14 residues. This CDR3 is CASSKIDRHNEQFF. The DNA of the CDR3 is TGTGCCAGCTCTAAAATTGACAGGCACAATGAGCAGTTCTTC. Based on the CDR3 plus reference TRBV19 and TRBJ2-1, the full variable domain is DGGITQSPKYLFRKEGQNVTLSCEQNLNHDAMYWYRQDPGQGLRLIYYSQIVNDFQKGDIAEGYSVSREKKESFPLTVTSAQKNPTAFYLCASSKIDRHNEQFFGPGTRLTVL.

For the CDR3, the DNA is TGTGCCAGCAGCTTGTTAGGGGCGGGCACAGATACGCAGTATTTT. As protein: CASSLLGAGTDTQYF. V and J are TRBV28 and TRBJ2-3; possibly TRBD1 for D (5 bases). The CDR3 sequence is 15 residues long. Trimming left V 6 bases short and J 1 base short, with 14 bases between. Germline V lookup: CDR1 MDHEN, CDR2 SYDVKM. Full variable domain (remainder filled in from reference TRBV28 and TRBJ2-3): DVKVTQSSRYLVKRTGEKVFLECVQDMDHENMFWYRQDPGLGLRLIYFSYDVKMKEKGDIPEGYSVSREKKERFSLILESASTNQTSMYLCASSLLGAGTDTQYFGPGTRLTVL.

The chain carries TRBV11-1 and TRBJ2-1; no firm D call. The CDR3 sequence is 11 residues long. V lost 7 bases and J 8 bases, leaving 9 bases between the germline ends. Germline-derived CDR1 and CDR2 are SGHAT and FQDESV (reference sequence). CDR3 in DNA: TGTGCCAGCACCCCCTTTGATGAGCAGTTCTTC. Protein: CASTPFDEQFF.

The CDR3 nucleotides read TGTGCCAGCAGTGGAGGAGGTAGCAATGAGCAGTTCTTC. The encoded protein is CASSGGGSNEQFF. V is TRBV2 and J is TRBJ2-1; maybe TRBD2 (5 bases). Looked up from germline, CDR1 is SNHLY and CDR2 is FYNNEI. The V end was cut by 4 bases, the J end by 6 bases, with 10 bases between. CDR3 size: 13 residues.

The chain is built from TRBV7-2 and TRBJ2-1; 8 positions match TRBD2. The V and J ends lost 4 bases and 6 bases, in that order; junction bases with no gene match: 8. Germline CDR1 reads SGHTA; CDR2 reads FQGNSA. The CDR3 runs to 15 residues. CDR3 sequence reads: CASSSASGRTNEQFF. The CDR3 DNA is TGTGCCAGCAGCTCGGCTAGCGGGCGTACCAATGAGCAGTTCTTC.

The gene calls are TRBV25-1 and TRBJ2-7; the D is unclear. Per the germline V gene, CDR1 is MGHDK and CDR2 is SYGVNS. V was clipped by 5 bases and J by 1 base, with 9 bases between them. The CDR3 is 13 residues long. Here the CDR3 DNA reads TGTGCCAGCAGTCCTCAGGTTTCCTACGAGCAGTACTTC. Its translation: CASSPQVSYEQYF.

The chain has TRBV6-5 and TRBJ2-7; D perhaps matches TRBD2 (7 bases). The germline V and J ends were trimmed by 6 bases and 0 bases, with 12 bases remaining between them. The germline gives CDR1 MNHEY, CDR2 SVGAGI. This CDR3 has 14 amino acids. The CDR3 here is CASRGGGGSYEQYF. CDR3 sequence (DNA): TGTGCCAGCAGGGGAGGGGGGGGCTCCTACGAGCAGTACTTC.